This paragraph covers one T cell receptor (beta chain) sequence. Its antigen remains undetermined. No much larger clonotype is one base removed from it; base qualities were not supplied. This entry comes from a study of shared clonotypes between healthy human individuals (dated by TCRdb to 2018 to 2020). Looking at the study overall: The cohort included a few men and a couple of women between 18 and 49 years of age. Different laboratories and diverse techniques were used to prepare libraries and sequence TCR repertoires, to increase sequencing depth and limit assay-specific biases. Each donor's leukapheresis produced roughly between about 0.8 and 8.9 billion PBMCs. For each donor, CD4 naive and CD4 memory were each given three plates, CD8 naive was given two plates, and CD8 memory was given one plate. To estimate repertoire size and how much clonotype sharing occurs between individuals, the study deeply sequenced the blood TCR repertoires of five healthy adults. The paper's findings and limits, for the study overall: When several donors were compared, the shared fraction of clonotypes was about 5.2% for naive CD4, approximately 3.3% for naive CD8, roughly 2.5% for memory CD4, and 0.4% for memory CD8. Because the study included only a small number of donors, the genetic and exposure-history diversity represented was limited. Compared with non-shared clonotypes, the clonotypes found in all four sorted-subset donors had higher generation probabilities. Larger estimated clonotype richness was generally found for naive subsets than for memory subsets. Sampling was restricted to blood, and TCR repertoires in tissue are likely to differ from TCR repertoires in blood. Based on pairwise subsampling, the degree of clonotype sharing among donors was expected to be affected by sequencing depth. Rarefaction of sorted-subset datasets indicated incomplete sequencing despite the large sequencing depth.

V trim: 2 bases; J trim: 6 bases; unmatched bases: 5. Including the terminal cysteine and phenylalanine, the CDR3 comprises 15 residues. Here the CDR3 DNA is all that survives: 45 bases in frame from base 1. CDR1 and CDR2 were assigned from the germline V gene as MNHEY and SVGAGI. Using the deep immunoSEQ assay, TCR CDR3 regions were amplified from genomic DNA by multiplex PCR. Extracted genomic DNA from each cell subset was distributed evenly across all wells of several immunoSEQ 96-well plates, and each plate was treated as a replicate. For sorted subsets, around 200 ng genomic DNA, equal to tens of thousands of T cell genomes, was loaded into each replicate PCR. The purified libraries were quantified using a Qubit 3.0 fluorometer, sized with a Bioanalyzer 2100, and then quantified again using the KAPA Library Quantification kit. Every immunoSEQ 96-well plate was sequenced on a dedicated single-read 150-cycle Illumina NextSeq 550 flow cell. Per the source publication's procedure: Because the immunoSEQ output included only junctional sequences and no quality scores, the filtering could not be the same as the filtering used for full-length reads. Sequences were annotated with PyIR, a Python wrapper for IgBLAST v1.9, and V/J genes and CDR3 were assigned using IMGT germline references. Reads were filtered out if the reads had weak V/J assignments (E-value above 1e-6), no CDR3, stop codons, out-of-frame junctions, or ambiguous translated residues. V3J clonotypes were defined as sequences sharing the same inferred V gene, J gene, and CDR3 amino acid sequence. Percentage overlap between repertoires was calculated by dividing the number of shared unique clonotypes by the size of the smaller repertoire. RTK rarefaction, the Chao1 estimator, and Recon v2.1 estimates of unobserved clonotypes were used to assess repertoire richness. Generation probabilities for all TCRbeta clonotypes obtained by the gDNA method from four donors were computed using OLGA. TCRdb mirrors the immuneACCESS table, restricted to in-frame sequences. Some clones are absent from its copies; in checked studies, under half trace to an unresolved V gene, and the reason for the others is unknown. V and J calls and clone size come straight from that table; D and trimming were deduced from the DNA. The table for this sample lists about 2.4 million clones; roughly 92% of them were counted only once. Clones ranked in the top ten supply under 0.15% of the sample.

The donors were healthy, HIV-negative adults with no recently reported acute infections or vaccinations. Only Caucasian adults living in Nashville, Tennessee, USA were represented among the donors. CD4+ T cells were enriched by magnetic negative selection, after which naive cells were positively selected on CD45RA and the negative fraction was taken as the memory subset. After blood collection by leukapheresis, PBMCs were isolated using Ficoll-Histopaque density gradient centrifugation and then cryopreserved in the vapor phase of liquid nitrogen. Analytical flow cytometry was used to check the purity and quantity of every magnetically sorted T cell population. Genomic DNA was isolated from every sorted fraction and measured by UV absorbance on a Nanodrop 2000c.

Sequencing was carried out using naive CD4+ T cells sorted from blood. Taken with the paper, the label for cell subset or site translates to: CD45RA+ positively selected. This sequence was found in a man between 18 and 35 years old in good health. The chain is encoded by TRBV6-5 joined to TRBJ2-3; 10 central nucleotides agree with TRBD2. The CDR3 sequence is CASSYERGGKDTQYF. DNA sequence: TGTGCCAGCAGTTACGAGCGGGGGGGTAAGGATACGCAGTATTTT.